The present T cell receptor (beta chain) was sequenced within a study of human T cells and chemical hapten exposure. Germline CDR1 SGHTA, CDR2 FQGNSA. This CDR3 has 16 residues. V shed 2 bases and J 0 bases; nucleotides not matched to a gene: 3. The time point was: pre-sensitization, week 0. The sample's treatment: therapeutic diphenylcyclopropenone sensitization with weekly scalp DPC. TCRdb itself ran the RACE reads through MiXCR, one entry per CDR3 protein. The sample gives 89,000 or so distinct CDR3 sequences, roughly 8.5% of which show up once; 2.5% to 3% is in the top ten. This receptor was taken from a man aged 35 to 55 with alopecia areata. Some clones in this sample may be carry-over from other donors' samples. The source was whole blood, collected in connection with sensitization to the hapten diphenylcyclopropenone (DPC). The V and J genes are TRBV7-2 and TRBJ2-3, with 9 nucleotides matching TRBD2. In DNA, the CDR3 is TGTGCCAGCAGCTTACTAGCGGGAACTAGCACAGATACGCAGTATTTT. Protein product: CASSLLAGTSTDTQYF.